This passage covers 2 T cell receptor beta chains from one sample sequenced in a study of blood T cell repertoires in COVID-19. TCRdb keeps only in-frame clones here, not all; method: immunoSEQ multiplex PCR. The sample has 150,000 to 200,000 clones, approximately 81% seen once; the top ten hold about 20%. The sequencing sample was made of peripheral blood. The receptor set was obtained from a person between 65 and 79 years old with COVID-19, enrolled during active disease.

The chain has TRBV6-1 and TRBJ2-5; tentatively, D is TRBD2 (5 bases). The CDR3 is 13 amino acids. The germline gives CDR1 MNHNS, CDR2 SASEGT. V was clipped by 2 bases and J by 7 bases, with 11 bases between them. CDR3 sequence reads: CASSEFGVGTQYF. The CDR3, as DNA: TGTGCCAGCAGTGAATTCGGGGTAGGGACCCAGTACTTC.

The chain links TRBV5-6 to TRBJ2-3; unclear D gene. This CDR3 region has 14 residues. CDR1 and CDR2 from the germline V gene are SGHDT and YYEEEE. With 1 base removed from V and 1 base from J, the gap between germline ends came to 7 bases. CDR3: CASSLIRGTDTQYF. In nucleotides, the CDR3 is TGTGCCAGCAGCTTGATACGGGGCACAGATACGCAGTATTTT.